The 6 T cell receptor beta chains reported below all come from one sample, sequenced in a study of blood T cell repertoires in COVID-19. The data were produced by immunoSEQ multiplex PCR, yet TCRdb's version contains in-frame clones alone and is incomplete. The table has about 490,000 clones, 70% to 90% seen once. The specimen sequenced was peripheral blood. Receptors were obtained from a human donor in a cohort sampled during active COVID-19.

This clone was counted between two and nine times. The identical CDR3 is also encoded by other nucleotide sequences in the sample. This sequence joins TRBV7-3 and TRBJ1-1; no clear D gene. The CDR3 covers 13 residues. CDR1 SGHTA and CDR2 FQGTGA come from the germline V gene. Trimming removed 3 bases at V and 1 base at J, with 6 bases between. Written as DNA, the CDR3 is TGTGCCAGCAGCTTCGGAGCGAACACTGAAGCTTTCTTT. Translated: CASSFGANTEAFF.

This sequence joins TRBV5-1 and TRBJ2-2; TRBD2 matches 8 bases. CDR1 SGHRS and CDR2 YFSETQ come from the germline V gene. The CDR3 spans 15 residues. V trimming: 5 bases; J trimming: 7 bases; junction bases outside the gene matches: 10. The CDR3 loop reads CASSYQAGVGGELFF. As DNA, the CDR3 is TGCGCCAGCAGTTACCAAGCGGGAGTTGGCGGGGAGCTGTTTTTT.

The genes are TRBV6-5 and TRBJ2-2; the D gene is possibly TRBD2 (6 bases). V shed 4 bases and J shed 10 bases, with 10 bases lying between them. Germline-derived CDR1 and CDR2 are MNHEY and SVGAGI. This CDR3 has 12 amino acids. CDR3 in amino acids: CASSSSVAELFF. CDR3 nucleotide sequence: TGTGCCAGCAGTTCTAGCGTCGCGGAGCTGTTTTTT.

This clone was detected once. CDR3 sequence reads: CAISDHPEGQGYGYTF. The CDR3 DNA sequence: TGTGCCATCAGTGACCATCCTGAGGGACAGGGCTATGGCTACACCTTC. The gene calls are TRBV10-3 and TRBJ1-2; 9 nucleotides match TRBD1. V was clipped by 3 bases and J by 4 bases; unmatched bases: 9. Germline V gene sequence: CDR1 ENHRY, CDR2 SYGVKD. The CDR3 is 16 residues long.

This chain uses TRBV19 with TRBJ2-6; TRBD2 might be the D (5 bases). Germline CDR1 LNHDA, CDR2 SQIVND (reference sequence). The CDR3 has 17 residues. The V end lost 5 bases, the J end lost 0 bases, and 14 bases lay between the germline ends. For the CDR3, the DNA is TGTGCCAGTAGTCTGAGGACGGGGAGCTCTGGGGCCAACGTCCTGACTTTC. The encoded protein is CASSLRTGSSGANVLTF.

V and J are TRBV4-1 and TRBJ1-5; TRBD1 is a possible D gene (6 bases). Germline V gene data show CDR1 as MGHRA and CDR2 as YSYEKL. V was trimmed by 4 bases and J by 0 bases, leaving 16 bases between them. CDR3 length equals 17 residues. This chain's CDR3 is CASSPIPRTDSNQPQHF. In DNA, the CDR3 is TGCGCCAGCAGCCCCATACCCCGGACAGATAGCAATCAGCCCCAGCATTTT.